Following are 29 T cell receptor beta chains from one sample sequenced in a study of T cell repertoires in cytomegalovirus infection. Each CDR3 protein gets one entry after TCRdb re-called the reads with MiXCR. The data show some 400,000 distinct CDR3 sequences, under 40% seen once. The sample consisted of PBMCs. These TCRs come from a human donor in good health (CMV status not recorded). Some clones in this sample may be carry-over from other donors' samples.

This clonotype was observed a few times. V gene TRBV6-2 or TRBV6-3 combines with J gene TRBJ2-7, with 8 bases matching TRBD1. The CDR3 runs 12 residues. CDR1 is MNHEY, CDR2 SVGEGT, per germline. The ends lost 6 bases at V and 6 bases at J; junction bases unmatched: 4. This CDR3 reads CASRDRVGEQYF. The CDR3 DNA reads TGTGCCAGCAGGGACAGGGTGGGCGAGCAGTACTTC.

The genes are TRBV11-2 and TRBJ2-4; 13 positions match TRBD2. J was trimmed by 0 bases and V by 4 bases; bases with no gene match: 6. Germline V CDR1 and CDR2: SGHAT, FQNNGV. The CDR3 consists of 18 residues. The CDR3 DNA reads TGTGCCAGCAGCTCGGGGGGACTAGCGGGATTAGCCAAAAACATTCAGTACTTC. Encoded protein: CASSSGGLAGLAKNIQYF.

The chain carries TRBV5-1 and TRBJ2-1; 9 bases map to TRBD1. The germline gives CDR1 SGHRS, CDR2 YFSETQ. This CDR3 spans 16 amino acids. V lost 4 bases to trimming and J lost 0 bases; unmatched junction nucleotides: 5. CDR3 sequence reads: CASSRRTGDSYNEQFF. CDR3 bases: TGCGCCAGCAGCCGCCGGACAGGGGACTCCTACAATGAGCAGTTCTTC.

This clonotype was counted many times. The genes are TRBV12-3 or TRBV12-4 and TRBJ2-3; no clear D. The CDR3 covers 14 residues. V was trimmed by 6 bases and J by 2 bases, leaving 12 bases between them. CDR3 sequence: CASSSTPTTDTQYF. CDR3 DNA sequence: TGTGCCAGCAGCTCTACTCCTACCACAGATACGCAGTATTTT.

The table lists this clonotype with a few counts. V and J are TRBV7-6 and TRBJ2-7; TRBD2 is a possible D gene (6 bases). CDR1 is SGHVS and CDR2 is FNYEAQ in the germline V gene. V was clipped by 1 base and J by 4 bases, with 17 bases between them. The length of the CDR3 is 16 residues. CDR3 bases: TGTGCCAGCAGCTTAGAGGGTGCCGGGGGTTGGTACGAGCAGTACTTC. This encodes CASSLEGAGGWYEQYF.

The chain links TRBV6-5 to TRBJ1-2, with 8 positions matching TRBD1. The junction had 7 bases not matched to a gene; V was cut back by 2 bases and J by 2 bases. The germline CDR1 and CDR2 sequences are MNHEY and SVGAGI. The CDR3 loop spans 16 amino acids. In DNA, the CDR3 is TGTGCCAGCAGTTACGCAGGACAGGGAGTAAACTATGGCTACACCTTC. Translating gives CASSYAGQGVNYGYTF.

Only a few counts were recorded for this clonotype. The genes are TRBV7-3 and TRBJ2-1; D gene uncertain. Looked up from germline, CDR1 is SGHTA and CDR2 is FQGTGA. Trimming removed 4 bases at V and 8 bases at J, with 18 bases between. This CDR3 comprises 15 residues. CDR3 amino acids: CASSSTRNGCDEQFF. DNA for the CDR3: TGTGCCAGCAGCTCCACAAGAAATGGGTGCGATGAGCAGTTCTTC.

The chain joins TRBV19 to TRBJ2-7; D remains ambiguous. The CDR3 runs 13 residues. Trimming stripped 1 base from V and 5 bases from J, with 9 bases between. Germline V CDR1 and CDR2: LNHDA, SQIVND (reference sequence). For the CDR3, the DNA is TGTGCCAGTAGTATAGGTGGTCAAGACGAGCAGTACTTC. This sequence encodes CASSIGGQDEQYF. Full variable domain (rest looked up from reference TRBV19 and TRBJ2-7): DGGITQSPKYLFRKEGQNVTLSCEQNLNHDAMYWYRQDPGQGLRLIYYSQIVNDFQKGDIAEGYSVSREKKESFPLTVTSAQKNPTAFYLCASSIGGQDEQYFGPGTRLTVT.

A word on this clonotype: Because the CDR3 is missing its conserved closing phenylalanine or tryptophan, this is likely a read error. The chain has TRBV10-3 and TRBJ1-5, with unresolved D. V was shortened by 6 bases and J by 9 bases, with 24 bases between the two germline ends. The germline CDR1 and CDR2 sequences are ENHRY and SYGVKD. The CDR3 extends over 16 amino acids. CDR3 residues: CAISRTDDPFRGPQHC. CDR3 DNA sequence: TGTGCCATCAGCAGAACTGACGATCCCTTCCGGGGGCCCCAGCATTGT.

The rearrangement joins TRBV12-3 or TRBV12-4 to TRBJ2-3; the match to TRBD2 covers 13 bases. This CDR3 region has 18 residues. With V trimmed by 6 bases and J by 2 bases, 11 bases remained unmatched. CDR3 protein: CASSATLGLAGATDTQYF. The CDR3 nucleotides read TGTGCCAGCAGCGCCACCTTAGGACTAGCGGGGGCCACAGATACGCAGTATTTT.

The chain is built from TRBV3-1 and TRBJ2-1, with 8 bases fitting TRBD2. The length of the CDR3 is 16 residues. In germline, CDR1 is LGHDT, CDR2 YNNKEL (reference sequence). Losses at the gene ends were 1 base for V and 7 bases for J; bases not matched to a gene: 9. CDR3 region: CASSQVIGTRRNEQFF. The CDR3 bases are TGTGCCAGCAGCCAAGTAATAGGGACTAGGCGAAATGAGCAGTTCTTC.

This clonotype was found a few times. The chain joins TRBV6-5 to TRBJ2-5; TRBD2 matches at 8 bases. The CDR3 extends over 17 amino acids. The V gene end was trimmed by 7 bases and the J gene end by 1 base; junction bases not matched to a gene: 14. Germline V gene sequence: CDR1 MNHEY, CDR2 SVGAGI. Written as DNA, the CDR3 is TGTGCCAGCAAAGCCCTTCGATTTAGCGGGGTCCAAGAGACCCAGTACTTC. Its protein is CASKALRFSGVQETQYF.

The chain combines TRBV12-5 with TRBJ2-1, with 9 positions matching TRBD2. V shed 0 bases and J 8 bases; nucleotides not matched to a gene: 8. Germline V gives CDR1 LGHNT, CDR2 FRNRAP. This CDR3 is built from 16 residues. The CDR3 reads CASGLVRRGGTDEQFF. The CDR3 DNA follows: TGTGCTAGTGGTTTGGTACGGCGGGGGGGCACCGATGAGCAGTTCTTC.

The chain links TRBV13 to TRBJ2-1; possible D gene TRBD1, 6 bases. Trimming took 8 bases from V and 6 from J, leaving 17 bases between them. CDR3 length: 14 amino acids. CDR1 is PRHDT, CDR2 FYEKMQ, per germline (reference sequence). The CDR3 here is CASALVGAINEQFF. In DNA form, the CDR3 reads TGTGCCAGCGCCCTTGTGGGGGCGATCAATGAGCAGTTCTTC.

This clonotype was seen at least ten times. The chain links TRBV7-8 to TRBJ2-5; D is perhaps TRBD1 (6 bases). CDR3 length equals 14 residues. Between the trimmed V and J ends, which lost 4 bases and 1 base, there was a span of 10 bases. Per germline, CDR1 SGHVS and CDR2 FQNEAQ. CDR3 coding DNA: TGTGCCAGCAGCTCCCGCAGGGGCCAAGAGACCCAGTACTTC. Residues: CASSSRRGQETQYF.

The chain joins TRBV11-2 to TRBJ2-2, with 13 nucleotides matching TRBD2. The germline gives CDR1 SGHAT, CDR2 FQNNGV. The CDR3 has 18 amino acids. The junction had 8 bases not matched to a gene; V was cut back by 5 bases and J by 2 bases. The CDR3 region is CASSGGGLAGPNTGELFF. The CDR3 DNA sequence: TGTGCCAGCAGCGGAGGGGGACTAGCGGGGCCCAACACCGGGGAGCTGTTTTTT. Full variable domain (missing parts from reference TRBV11-2 and TRBJ2-2): EAGVAQSPRYKIIEKRQSVAFWCNPISGHATLYWYQQILGQGPKLLIQFQNNGVVDDSQLPKDRFSAERLKGVDSTLKIQPAKLEDSAVYLCASSGGGLAGPNTGELFFGEGSRLTVL.

The V gene is TRBV14, the J gene TRBJ1-2; maybe TRBD1 (6 bases). CDR1 is SGHDN, CDR2 FVKESK, per germline. This CDR3 region has 13 residues. Trimming took off 3 bases at V and 7 bases at J, with 12 bases between the two ends. In DNA, the CDR3 is TGTGCCAGCAGCCAGGGCAGGGGATTTGGCTACACCTTC. Amino acids: CASSQGRGFGYTF. Variable domain in full (rest from reference TRBV14 and TRBJ1-2): EAGVTQFPSHSVIEKGQTVTLRCDPISGHDNLYWYRRVMGKEIKFLLHFVKESKQDESGMPNNRFLAERTGGTYSTLKVQPAELEDSGVYFCASSQGRGFGYTFGSGTRLTVV.

V is TRBV5-4 and J is TRBJ1-6, with D maybe TRBD1 (5 bases). CDR3 length: 14 residues. V shed 4 bases and J shed 7 bases, with 12 bases lying between them. CDR1 and CDR2 (germline): SGHNT, YYREEE (reference sequence). The DNA of the CDR3 is TGTGCCAGCAGCCCCCAGGGTGAAAATTCACCCCTCCACTTT. This gives the protein CASSPQGENSPLHF.

V usage is TRBV24-1 and J usage is TRBJ2-3; D could derive from TRBD1 or TRBD2 (5 bases each). V lost 1 base and J 3 bases, leaving 13 bases between the germline ends. In germline, CDR1 is KGHDR, CDR2 SFDVKD. The CDR3 is 16 amino acids. DNA for the CDR3: TGTGCCACCAGTGATTTCCCAGGGAGATCGACAGATACGCAGTATTTT. Amino acid sequence: CATSDFPGRSTDTQYF.

The V call is TRBV7-6, the J call TRBJ2-7; 8 positions match TRBD1. V lost 5 bases, J lost 2 bases, and 2 bases stayed unmatched. The CDR3 is 13 amino acids. The V gene's germline CDR1 is SGHVS and CDR2 FNYEAQ. The CDR3 here is CASSRGQAYEQYF. CDR3 bases: TGTGCCAGCAGCAGGGGACAGGCCTACGAGCAGTACTTC.

This clonotype was seen a few times. The rearrangement uses TRBV7-6 and TRBJ1-1; a weak D match, TRBD1 (5 bases). From germline, CDR1 is SGHVS and CDR2 FNYEAQ. The V end was cut by 1 base, the J end by 1 base, with 10 bases between. This CDR3 region has 15 residues. The CDR3 here is CASSLGGEGNTEAFF. The CDR3 DNA is TGTGCCAGCAGCTTAGGGGGGGAGGGGAACACTGAAGCTTTCTTT.

V gene TRBV9 combines with J gene TRBJ2-7; TRBD1 matches 7 bases. Germline V CDR1 and CDR2: SGDLS, YYNGEE. The CDR3 sequence is 15 residues long. V dropped 0 bases and J dropped 2; count of bases not matched to a gene: 5. This CDR3 reads CASSVGGDSPYEQYF. The CDR3 DNA is TGTGCCAGCAGCGTAGGTGGGGACAGCCCCTACGAGCAGTACTTC.

This clonotype was counted at least ten times. The chain combines TRBV7-9 with TRBJ1-6, with D maybe TRBD1 (6 bases). This CDR3 comprises 17 residues. Deletions cut 10 bases from V and 1 base from J, with 20 bases between. From germline, CDR1 is SEHNR and CDR2 FQNEAQ (reference sequence). The CDR3 sequence is CATGQGLGRSYNSPLHF. As DNA, the CDR3 is TGTGCCACCGGGCAGGGGTTGGGACGGTCCTATAATTCACCCCTCCACTTT.

This clonotype was found a few times. In DNA form, the CDR3 reads TGCGCCAGCAGCCTGGGGGGTAGCAACTCCTACAATGAGCAGTTCTTC. Translation: CASSLGGSNSYNEQFF. The chain is built from TRBV4-3 and TRBJ2-1; maybe TRBD2 (6 bases). The CDR3 is 16 residues long. The V and J ends lost 4 bases and 0 bases respectively, with 13 bases between them. CDR1 is LGHNA, CDR2 YSLEER, per germline.

The CDR3 protein is CASPRDRQADLHF. In nucleotides, the CDR3 is TGTGCAAGCCCCCGGGACAGGCAAGCGGACCTCCACTTT. The rearrangement joins TRBV2 to TRBJ1-6; 8 bases line up with TRBD1. Germline loops: CDR1 SNHLY, CDR2 FYNNEI. The CDR3 sequence is 13 residues long.

This clonotype was counted ten times or more. CDR3 sequence reads: CASSLSPGSTYEQYF. CDR3 DNA: TGTGCCAGCAGTTTATCTCCCGGAAGCACCTACGAGCAGTACTTC. The chain combines TRBV27 with TRBJ2-7; D gene uncertain. The CDR3 consists of 15 residues. With 0 bases removed from V and 2 bases from J, the gap between germline ends came to 11 bases. Per the germline V gene, CDR1 is MNHEY and CDR2 is SMNVEV (reference sequence).

The chain employs TRBV12-3 or TRBV12-4 and TRBJ2-5, with D possibly TRBD1 on 5 matching bases. V was shortened by 3 bases and J by 2 bases, with 10 bases between the two germline ends. The CDR3 runs to 14 residues. The CDR3 nucleotides read TGTGCCAGCAGTTTGACAGCAAGTCAAGAGACCCAGTACTTC. As protein: CASSLTASQETQYF.

This chain uses TRBV7-3 with TRBJ1-2, with TRBD1 as a possible D gene (5 bases). V was shortened by 6 bases and J by 4 bases, with 18 bases between the two germline ends. CDR3 size: 15 residues. CDR1 SGHTA and CDR2 FQGTGA come from the germline V gene. The CDR3, as DNA: TGTGCCAGCAGTCCAGGGCCAAGGGCCCCCTATGGCTACACCTTC. Protein product: CASSPGPRAPYGYTF.

The chain links TRBV6-5 to TRBJ1-1, with a possible D match to TRBD1 (5 bases). This CDR3 contains 16 residues. V was cut by 0 bases and J by 1 base, with 12 bases left in between. CDR1 and CDR2 from the germline V gene are MNHEY and SVGAGI. The DNA of the CDR3 is TGTGCCAGCAGTTACTCGATAGGGGACGCGAACACTGAAGCTTTCTTT. It encodes CASSYSIGDANTEAFF.